This T cell receptor (beta chain) is from a study of monozygotic twins with inflammatory bowel disease. Total RNA was isolated from whole blood without T cell sorting. The CDR3 runs 12 residues. The V gene's germline CDR1 is SGHVS and CDR2 FQNEAQ. For this clonotype: The antigen is not known.

General observations from the study: Inverse Simpson values showed less TCRbeta diversity in IBD patients than in their healthy co-twins.

Researchers generated cDNA in eight separate reactions per sample. A template switching step added UMIs, each with a 6-nucleotide sample barcode. TCRdb reanalyzed the 5' RACE reads, giving one entry per CDR3 protein sequence and no DNA. The table for this sample gives approximately 340,000 distinct CDR3 sequences. Sequenced: blood. This TCR came from a human donor with ulcerative colitis or Crohn's disease, or a healthy co-twin of an affected twin (not recorded which). The gene calls are TRBV7-8 and TRBJ1-1. CDR3 amino acids: CASIQMNTEAFF.